Each of the 22 T cell receptor beta chains below was sequenced from the same sample in a study of brain metastases from non-small cell lung cancer. Generated by immunoSEQ multiplex PCR, the TCRdb table keeps only in-frame clones and is missing some. The sample has 1,800 or so clones, roughly 90% seen once. Material for sequencing was tissue from a brain metastasis. The source is a donor aged 40 or over with non-small cell lung cancer.

The chain links TRBV5-4 to TRBJ2-1, with 9 bases identical to TRBD2. Germline V lookup: CDR1 SGHNT, CDR2 YYREEE (reference sequence). V trimming: 0 bases; J trimming: 0 bases; junction bases outside the gene matches: 1. This CDR3 has 16 residues. DNA for the CDR3: TGTGCCAGCAGCTTGGGGCGGGGGGGCTCCTACAATGAGCAGTTCTTC. Translation gives CASSLGRGGSYNEQFF.

The J gene is TRBJ1-1, the V gene TRBV7-2, with D possibly being TRBD1 (6 bases). V dropped 6 bases and J dropped 0 bases, with 14 bases sitting between them. CDR1 is SGHTA, CDR2 FQGNSA, per germline. This CDR3 is 15 amino acids long. The CDR3 spells CASSRQAGLNTEAFF. Written as DNA, the CDR3 is TGTGCCAGCAGTCGACAGGCGGGTTTGAACACTGAAGCTTTCTTT.

This chain uses TRBV5-1 with TRBJ2-1, with no clear D. The V end was cut by 4 bases, the J end by 0 bases, with 11 bases between. Germline V gives CDR1 SGHRS, CDR2 YFSETQ. The CDR3 has 15 residues. The CDR3 loop is CASSGDNPSYNEQFF. The CDR3 DNA reads as TGCGCCAGCAGCGGCGACAATCCCTCCTACAATGAGCAGTTCTTC.

The chain links TRBV10-3 to TRBJ2-1; TRBD2 agrees at 10 bases. The CDR3 contains 15 residues. Germline CDR1 reads ENHRY; CDR2 reads SYGVKD. The J segment lost 6 bases and the V segment lost 5 bases, leaving 7 bases of the junction unmatched. In DNA, the CDR3 is TGTGCCATCAGTAGGTCTAGCGGGGGACCCAATGAGCAGTTCTTC. Its translation: CAISRSSGGPNEQFF.

In this sample, this clone turned up a few times. The chain joins TRBV3-1 (or the pseudogene TRBV3-2) to TRBJ2-3, with D tentatively TRBD2 (5 bases). V shed 4 bases and J shed 2 bases, with 10 bases lying between them. The CDR3 spans 14 residues. The germline V gene has CDR1 LGHDT and CDR2 YNNKEL (reference sequence). The CDR3, as DNA: TGTGCCAGCAGCCCGCGGGTCTCCACAGATACGCAGTATTTT. Protein: CASSPRVSTDTQYF.

This clone was counted once. The chain is built from TRBV6-5 and TRBJ1-4; perhaps TRBD1 as D (5 bases). In germline, CDR1 is MNHEY, CDR2 SVGAGI. CDR3 length equals 15 residues. V lost 6 bases and J lost 6, with 17 bases in between. The CDR3 nucleotides are TGTGCCAGCAGCGCTTGGTGGGGGGTTGATGAAAAACTGTTTTTT. It specifies CASSAWWGVDEKLFF.

The chain couples TRBV21-1 to TRBJ1-2; the table's D call, TRBD1, has no DNA check behind it. TRBV21-1 is deemed a pseudogene. The CDR3 is made up of 18 amino acids. CDR3 amino acids: CASSKFGTGQLINYGYTF. The CDR3 coding sequence is TGTGCCAGCAGCAAATTCGGGACGGGACAGCTAATCAACTATGGCTACACCTTC.

V is TRBV5-1 and J is TRBJ2-2, with TRBD1 identical over 12 bases. This CDR3 has 16 amino acids. From germline, CDR1 is SGHRS and CDR2 YFSETQ. After removal of 0 bases from V and 7 bases from J, the junction contained 4 bases not matched to a gene. The CDR3 DNA sequence: TGCGCCAGCAGCTTGGCCGGGACAGGGGGCAGCGGGGAGCTGTTTTTT. Translation: CASSLAGTGGSGELFF.

The rearrangement uses TRBV7-3 and TRBJ2-1, with 11 bases matching TRBD2. The J segment lost 4 bases and the V segment lost 4 bases, leaving 3 bases of the junction unmatched. The length of the CDR3 is 15 residues. Looked up from germline, CDR1 is SGHTA and CDR2 is FQGTGA. DNA of the CDR3: TGTGCCAGCAGCTCTCTAGCGGGGGGATACAATGAGCAGTTCTTC. Protein sequence: CASSSLAGGYNEQFF.

The rearrangement joins TRBV30 to TRBJ1-4, with a possible D match to TRBD1 (5 bases). CDR1 and CDR2 from the germline V gene are GTSNPN and SVGIG (reference sequence). This CDR3 contains 14 residues. Trimming pared 1 base from V and 3 bases from J, leaving 9 bases between. CDR3: CAWSGGWANEKLFF. The DNA of the CDR3 is TGTGCCTGGAGTGGGGGGTGGGCTAATGAAAAACTGTTTTTT.

This chain connects TRBV19 to TRBJ1-5; 7 bases align to TRBD1. The germline CDR1 and CDR2 sequences are LNHDA and SQIVND (reference sequence). CDR3 length equals 13 residues. Trimming cost V 3 bases and J 11 bases; bases outside gene matches: 7. As DNA, the CDR3 is TGTGCCAGTAGTATCTTAGAACAGGGGTCCCAGCATTTT. Translating gives CASSILEQGSQHF.

V and J are TRBV4-1 and TRBJ2-2, with 8 bases aligning to TRBD1. The CDR3 is made up of 15 amino acids. The V gene's germline CDR1 is MGHRA and CDR2 YSYEKL. J lost 8 bases, V lost 5 bases, and 10 bases had no gene match. The CDR3 protein is CASSISPGGSGELFF. As DNA, the CDR3 is TGCGCCAGCAGCATTTCCCCAGGGGGCTCGGGGGAGCTGTTTTTT.

This chain connects TRBV12-3 or TRBV12-4 to TRBJ1-2, with 8 bases identical to TRBD1. V was pared by 4 bases and J by 8 bases, with 3 bases of the junction left unmatched. CDR3 length: 12 residues. The CDR3, as DNA: TGTGCCAGCAGTTCCAGGGGGCAAGGCTACACCTTC. Residues: CASSSRGQGYTF.

The chain links TRBV4-1 to TRBJ1-5, with D unclear. This CDR3 contains 16 residues. Trimming removed 1 base at V and 6 bases at J, with 16 bases between. Germline CDR1 is MGHRA and CDR2 is YSYEKL. Here the CDR3 DNA reads TGCGCCAGCAGCCAAGGAATGTTCGCAGGAAGTCAGCCCCAGCATTTT. Its protein is CASSQGMFAGSQPQHF.

This clone was seen just once. The chain is built from TRBV7-2 and TRBJ2-4, with 12 bases matching TRBD2. V gave up 1 base and J gave up 2 bases; unmatched junction bases: 9. This CDR3 comprises 19 residues. The germline gives CDR1 SGHTA, CDR2 FQGNSA. DNA for the CDR3: TGTGCCAGCAGCTTAGTGGGGCCACTAGCGGGGGGATCCAAAAACATTCAGTACTTC. Its protein product is CASSLVGPLAGGSKNIQYF.

The chain employs TRBV6-5 and TRBJ1-2; TRBD1 matches at 9 bases. This CDR3 region has 12 residues. Losses at the gene ends were 4 bases for V and 12 bases for J; bases not matched to a gene: 6. CDR1 MNHEY and CDR2 SVGAGI come from the germline V gene. The CDR3 loop reads CASSSGQGRNTF. DNA of the CDR3: TGTGCCAGCAGTTCGGGACAGGGAAGGAACACCTTC.

This clone has only a few counts. V is TRBV19 and J is TRBJ2-3; TRBD1 agrees at 9 bases. The germline V gene has CDR1 LNHDA and CDR2 SQIVND (reference sequence). With V trimmed by 7 bases and J by 4 bases, 6 bases remained unmatched. This CDR3 has 14 residues. CDR3 sequence (DNA): TGTGCCAGTACCGAGACAGGGGGGTCAGATACGCAGTATTTT. Translation: CASTETGGSDTQYF.

This chain uses TRBV5-1 with TRBJ2-3; D gene uncertain. CDR1 SGHRS and CDR2 YFSETQ come from the germline V gene. CDR3 length equals 13 residues. V was clipped by 2 bases and J by 6 bases, with 10 bases between them. The CDR3 coding sequence is TGCGCCAGCAGCTTTGGTAGCATGGATACGCAGTATTTT. This encodes CASSFGSMDTQYF.

This sequence joins TRBV2 and TRBJ2-5; D perhaps matches TRBD2 (5 bases). Germline V gives CDR1 SNHLY, CDR2 FYNNEI. The CDR3 is 11 amino acids. V dropped 1 base and J dropped 10 bases, with 7 bases sitting between them. CDR3 amino acids: CASSEGGDQYF. DNA for the CDR3: TGTGCCAGCAGTGAAGGGGGAGACCAGTACTTC.

This clone was found once. The rearrangement links TRBV10-2 to TRBJ1-1, with TRBD1 matching over 8 bases. This CDR3 is built from 13 residues. Per the germline V gene, CDR1 is WSHSY and CDR2 is SAAADI. V trimming: 6 bases; J trimming: 2 bases; junction bases outside the gene matches: 2. The DNA of the CDR3 is TGCGCCAGCAGCGACAGGGGAAACACTGAAGCTTTCTTT. As protein: CASSDRGNTEAFF.

This clone was recorded only once. The rearrangement links TRBV12-3 or TRBV12-4 to TRBJ1-4; 7 nucleotides agree with TRBD1. This CDR3 is built from 12 residues. V lost 7 bases, J lost 8 bases, and 4 bases stayed unmatched. The CDR3 loop is CASNRGLEKLFF. CDR3 DNA sequence: TGTGCCAGCAACAGGGGTTTGGAAAAACTGTTTTTT.

V and J are TRBV19 and TRBJ2-2; TRBD1 matches at 7 bases. V lost 3 bases to trimming and J lost 4 bases; unmatched junction nucleotides: 5. Per the germline V gene, CDR1 is LNHDA and CDR2 is SQIVND (reference sequence). The length of the CDR3 is 15 residues. CDR3 sequence reads: CASSIPGQITGELFF. DNA of the CDR3: TGTGCCAGTAGTATTCCGGGACAGATCACCGGGGAGCTGTTTTTT.